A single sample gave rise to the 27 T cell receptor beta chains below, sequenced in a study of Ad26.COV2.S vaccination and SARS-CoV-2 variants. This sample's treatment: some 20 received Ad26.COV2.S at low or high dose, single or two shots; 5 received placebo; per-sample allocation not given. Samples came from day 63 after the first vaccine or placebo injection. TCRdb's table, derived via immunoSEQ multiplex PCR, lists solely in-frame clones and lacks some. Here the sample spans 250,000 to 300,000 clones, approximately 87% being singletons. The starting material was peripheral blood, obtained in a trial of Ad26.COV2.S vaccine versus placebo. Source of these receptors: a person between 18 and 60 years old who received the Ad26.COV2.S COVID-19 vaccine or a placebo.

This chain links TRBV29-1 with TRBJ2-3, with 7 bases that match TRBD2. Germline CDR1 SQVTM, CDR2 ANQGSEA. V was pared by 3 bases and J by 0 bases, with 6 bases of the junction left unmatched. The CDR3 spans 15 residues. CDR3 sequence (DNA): TGCAGCGTTGACCGCACTAGCGAAAGCACAGATACGCAGTATTTT. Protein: CSVDRTSESTDTQYF.

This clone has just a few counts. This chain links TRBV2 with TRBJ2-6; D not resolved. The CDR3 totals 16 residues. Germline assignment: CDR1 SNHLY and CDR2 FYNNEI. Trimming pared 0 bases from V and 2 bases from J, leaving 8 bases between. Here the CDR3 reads CASSEAWQAGANVLTF. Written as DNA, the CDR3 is TGTGCCAGCAGTGAAGCGTGGCAGGCTGGGGCCAACGTCCTGACTTTC. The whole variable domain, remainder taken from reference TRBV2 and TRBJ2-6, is EPEVTQTPSHQVTQMGQEVILRCVPISNHLYFYWYRQILGQKVEFLVSFYNNEISEKSEIFDDQFSVERPDGSNFTLKIRSTKLEDSAMYFCASSEAWQAGANVLTFGAGSRLTVL.

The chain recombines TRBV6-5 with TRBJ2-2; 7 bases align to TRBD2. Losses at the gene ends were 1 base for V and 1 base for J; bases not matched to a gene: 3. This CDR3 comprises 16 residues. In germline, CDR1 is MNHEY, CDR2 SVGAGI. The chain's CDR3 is CASSYFLAVNTGELFF. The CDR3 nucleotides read TGTGCCAGCAGTTACTTCCTAGCGGTGAACACCGGGGAGCTGTTTTTT.

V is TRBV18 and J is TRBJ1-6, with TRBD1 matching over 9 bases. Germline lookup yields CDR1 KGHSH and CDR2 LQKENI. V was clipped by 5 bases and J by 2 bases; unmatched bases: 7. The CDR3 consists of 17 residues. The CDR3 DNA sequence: TGTGCCAGCTCAGCAATGACAGGGGGACCCTATAATTCACCCCTCCACTTT. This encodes CASSAMTGGPYNSPLHF.

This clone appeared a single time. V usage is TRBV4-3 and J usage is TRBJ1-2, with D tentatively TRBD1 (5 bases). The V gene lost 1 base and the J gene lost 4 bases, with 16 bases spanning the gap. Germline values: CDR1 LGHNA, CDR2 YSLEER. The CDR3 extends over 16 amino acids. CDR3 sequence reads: CASSQARGRQLYGYTF. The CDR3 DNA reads TGCGCCAGCAGCCAAGCGAGGGGACGGCAGCTCTATGGCTACACCTTC.

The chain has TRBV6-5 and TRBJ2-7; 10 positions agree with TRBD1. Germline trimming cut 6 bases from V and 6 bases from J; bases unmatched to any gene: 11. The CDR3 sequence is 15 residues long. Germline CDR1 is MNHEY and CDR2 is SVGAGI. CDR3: CASSYGQGGFGEQYF. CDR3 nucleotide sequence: TGTGCCAGCAGCTATGGACAGGGGGGGTTCGGCGAGCAGTACTTC.

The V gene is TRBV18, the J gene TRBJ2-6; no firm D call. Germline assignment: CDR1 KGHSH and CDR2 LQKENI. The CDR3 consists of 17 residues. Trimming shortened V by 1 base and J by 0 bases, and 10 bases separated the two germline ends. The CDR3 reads CASSPRGTSSGANVLTF. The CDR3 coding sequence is TGTGCCAGCTCACCACGAGGCACAAGCTCTGGGGCCAACGTCCTGACTTTC.

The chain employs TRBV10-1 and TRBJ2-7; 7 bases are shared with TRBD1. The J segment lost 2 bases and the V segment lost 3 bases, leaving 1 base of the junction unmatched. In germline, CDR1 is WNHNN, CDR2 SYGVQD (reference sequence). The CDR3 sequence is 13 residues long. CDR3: CASSDTGAYEQYF. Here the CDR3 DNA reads TGCGCCAGCAGTGATACAGGGGCCTACGAGCAGTACTTC.

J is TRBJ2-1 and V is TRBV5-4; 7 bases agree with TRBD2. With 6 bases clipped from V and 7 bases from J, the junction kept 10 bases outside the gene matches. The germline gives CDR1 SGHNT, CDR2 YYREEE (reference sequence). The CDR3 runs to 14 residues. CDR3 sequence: CASTTTSLVNEQFF. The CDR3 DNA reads TGTGCCAGCACAACGACTAGCCTCGTAAATGAGCAGTTCTTC.

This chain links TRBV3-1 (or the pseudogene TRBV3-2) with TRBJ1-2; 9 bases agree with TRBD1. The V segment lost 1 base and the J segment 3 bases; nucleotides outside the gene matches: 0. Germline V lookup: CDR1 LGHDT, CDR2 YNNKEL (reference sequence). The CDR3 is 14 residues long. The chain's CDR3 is CASSQGTGDYGYTF. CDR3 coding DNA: TGTGCCAGCAGCCAAGGGACAGGGGACTATGGCTACACCTTC.

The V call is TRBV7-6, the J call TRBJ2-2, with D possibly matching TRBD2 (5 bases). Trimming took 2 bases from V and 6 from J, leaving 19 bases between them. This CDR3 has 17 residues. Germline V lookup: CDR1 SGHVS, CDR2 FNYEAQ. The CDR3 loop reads CASSLSPGLSGPGELFF. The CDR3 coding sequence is TGTGCCAGCAGCTTAAGTCCGGGATTGTCGGGTCCCGGGGAGCTGTTTTTT.

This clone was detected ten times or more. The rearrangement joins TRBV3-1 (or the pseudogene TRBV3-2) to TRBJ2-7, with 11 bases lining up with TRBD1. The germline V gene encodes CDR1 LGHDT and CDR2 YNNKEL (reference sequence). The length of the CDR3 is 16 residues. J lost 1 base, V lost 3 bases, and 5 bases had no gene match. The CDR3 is CASSHPGQGGSYEQYF. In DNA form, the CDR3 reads TGTGCCAGCAGCCACCCGGGACAGGGGGGATCCTACGAGCAGTACTTC.

The CDR3 bases are TGTGCTAGTGGTTTATTTAGGGCAGGCCTCAATCAGCCCCAGCATTTT. Its translation is CASGLFRAGLNQPQHF. The chain carries TRBV12-5 and TRBJ1-5; D remains unclear. CDR3 length equals 16 residues. Germline loops: CDR1 LGHNT, CDR2 FRNRAP. Trimming took 3 bases from V and 3 from J, leaving 15 bases between them.

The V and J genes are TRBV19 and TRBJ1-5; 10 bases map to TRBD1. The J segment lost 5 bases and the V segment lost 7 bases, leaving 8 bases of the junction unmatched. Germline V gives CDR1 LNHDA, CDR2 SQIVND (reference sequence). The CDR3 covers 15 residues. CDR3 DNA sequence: TGTGCCAGTACCCGGGACAGGGGAAACTATCAGCCCCAGCATTTT. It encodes CASTRDRGNYQPQHF.

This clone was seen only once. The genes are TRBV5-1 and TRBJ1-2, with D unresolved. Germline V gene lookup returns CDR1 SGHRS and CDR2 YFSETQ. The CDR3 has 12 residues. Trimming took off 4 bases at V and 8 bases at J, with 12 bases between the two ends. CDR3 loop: CASSPEGVGYTF. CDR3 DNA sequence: TGCGCCAGCAGCCCGGAGGGAGTCGGCTACACCTTC.

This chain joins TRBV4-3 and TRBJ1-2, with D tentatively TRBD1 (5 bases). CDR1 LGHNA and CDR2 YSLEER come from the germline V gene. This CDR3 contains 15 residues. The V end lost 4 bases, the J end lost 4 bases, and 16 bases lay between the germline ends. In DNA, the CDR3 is TGCGCCAGCAGCCCCATAACGGGCGGGGGCTATGGCTACACCTTC. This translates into CASSPITGGGYGYTF.

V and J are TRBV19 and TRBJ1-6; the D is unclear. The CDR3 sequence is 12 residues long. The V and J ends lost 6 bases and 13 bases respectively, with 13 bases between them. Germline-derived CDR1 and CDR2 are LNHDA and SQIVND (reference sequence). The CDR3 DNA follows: TGTGCCAGTAGCCCGACCCTGGGGCCCCTCCACTTT. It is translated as CASSPTLGPLHF.

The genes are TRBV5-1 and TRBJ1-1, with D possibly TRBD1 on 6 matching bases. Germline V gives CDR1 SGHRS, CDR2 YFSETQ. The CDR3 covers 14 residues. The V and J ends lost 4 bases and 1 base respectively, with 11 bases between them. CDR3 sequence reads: CASSQLQGNTEAFF. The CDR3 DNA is TGCGCCAGCAGCCAACTACAGGGGAACACTGAAGCTTTCTTT. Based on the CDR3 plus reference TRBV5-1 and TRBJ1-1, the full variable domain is KAGVTQTPRYLIKTRGQQVTLSCSPISGHRSVSWYQQTPGQGLQFLFEYFSETQRNKGNFPGRFSGRQFSNSRSEMNVSTLELGDSALYLCASSQLQGNTEAFFGQGTRLTVV.

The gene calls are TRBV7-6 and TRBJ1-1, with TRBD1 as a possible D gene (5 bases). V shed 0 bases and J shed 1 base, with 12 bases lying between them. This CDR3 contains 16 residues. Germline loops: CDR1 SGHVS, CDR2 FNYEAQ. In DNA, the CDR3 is TGTGCCAGCAGCTTAGCGGTCGGGGCGAGGAACACTGAAGCTTTCTTT. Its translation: CASSLAVGARNTEAFF.

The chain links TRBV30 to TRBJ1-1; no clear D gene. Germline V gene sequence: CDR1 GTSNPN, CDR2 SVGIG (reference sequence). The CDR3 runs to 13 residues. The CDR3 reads CAGRLGLNTEAFF. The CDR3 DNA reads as TGTGCTGGCCGACTAGGGCTCAACACTGAAGCTTTCTTT. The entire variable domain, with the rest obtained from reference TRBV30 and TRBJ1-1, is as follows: SQTIHQWPATLVQPVGSPLSLECTVEGTSNPNLYWYRQAAGRGLQLLFYSVGIGQISSEVPQNLSASRPQDRQFILSSKKLLLSDSGFYLCAGRLGLNTEAFFGQGTRLTVV.

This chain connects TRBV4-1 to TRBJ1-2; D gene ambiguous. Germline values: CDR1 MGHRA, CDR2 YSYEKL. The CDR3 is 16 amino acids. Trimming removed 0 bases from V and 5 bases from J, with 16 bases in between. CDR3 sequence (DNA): TGCGCCAGCAGCCAAGATCAGGCCCCTGCCCCATATGGCTACACCTTC. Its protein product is CASSQDQAPAPYGYTF.

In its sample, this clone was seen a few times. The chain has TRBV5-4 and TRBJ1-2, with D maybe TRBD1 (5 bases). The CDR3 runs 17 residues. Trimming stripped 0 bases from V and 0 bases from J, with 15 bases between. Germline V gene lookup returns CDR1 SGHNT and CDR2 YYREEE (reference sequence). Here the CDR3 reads CASSLGIGGAPNYGYTF. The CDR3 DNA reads TGTGCCAGCAGCTTGGGGATTGGGGGAGCCCCTAACTATGGCTACACCTTC.

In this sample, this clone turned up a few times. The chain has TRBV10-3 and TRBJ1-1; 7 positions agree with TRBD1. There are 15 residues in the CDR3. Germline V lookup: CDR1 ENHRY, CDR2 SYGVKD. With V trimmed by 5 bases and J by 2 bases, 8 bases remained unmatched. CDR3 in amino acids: CAISTNRGLNTEAFF. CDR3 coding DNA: TGTGCCATCAGTACCAACAGGGGTTTAAACACTGAAGCTTTCTTT.

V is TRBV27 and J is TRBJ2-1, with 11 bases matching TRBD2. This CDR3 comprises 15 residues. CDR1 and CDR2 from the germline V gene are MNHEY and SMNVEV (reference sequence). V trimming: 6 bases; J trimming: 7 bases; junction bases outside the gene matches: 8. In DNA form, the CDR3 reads TGTGCCAGCAGCCTAGCGGGAGGACGGAGGAATGAGCAGTTCTTC. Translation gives CASSLAGGRRNEQFF.

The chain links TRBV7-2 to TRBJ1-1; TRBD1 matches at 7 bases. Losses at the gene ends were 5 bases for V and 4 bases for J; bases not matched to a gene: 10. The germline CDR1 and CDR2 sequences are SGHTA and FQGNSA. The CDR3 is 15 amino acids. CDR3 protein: CASSQYRGGGTEAFF. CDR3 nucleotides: TGTGCCAGCAGCCAGTACAGGGGAGGGGGCACTGAAGCTTTCTTT.

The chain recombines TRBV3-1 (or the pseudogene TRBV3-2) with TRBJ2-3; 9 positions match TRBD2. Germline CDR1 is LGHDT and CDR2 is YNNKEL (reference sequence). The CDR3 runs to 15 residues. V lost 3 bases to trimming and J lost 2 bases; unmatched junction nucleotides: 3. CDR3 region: CASSHPGLATDTQYF. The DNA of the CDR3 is TGTGCCAGCAGCCACCCGGGACTAGCCACAGATACGCAGTATTTT.

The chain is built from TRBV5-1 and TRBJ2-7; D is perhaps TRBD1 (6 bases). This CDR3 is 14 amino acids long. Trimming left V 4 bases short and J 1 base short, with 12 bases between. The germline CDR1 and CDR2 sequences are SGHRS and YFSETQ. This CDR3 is CASSIRDKSYEQYF. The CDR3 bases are TGCGCCAGCAGCATCCGGGACAAGTCCTACGAGCAGTACTTC. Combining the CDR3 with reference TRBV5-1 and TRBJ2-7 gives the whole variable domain KAGVTQTPRYLIKTRGQQVTLSCSPISGHRSVSWYQQTPGQGLQFLFEYFSETQRNKGNFPGRFSGRQFSNSRSEMNVSTLELGDSALYLCASSIRDKSYEQYFGPGTRLTVT.